This T cell receptor (beta chain) was recovered during a study of blood T cell repertoires in COVID-19. Study as a whole: Material from acute and convalescent COVID-19 was sourced from the United States, Italy and Spain.

In the original processing: Amplification of reference gene primers was used by the study to estimate nucleated cell counts. This table comes from immunoSEQ multiplex PCR, and its TCRdb copy is limited to in-frame clones, with some not included. V, J and clone size are taken as reported in that table, and D and trimming were inferred from the DNA itself. The sample has about 52,000 clones, around 88% seen once. V lost 8 bases and J lost 7; bases outside the gene matches: 12. The germline CDR1 and CDR2 sequences are MNHEY and SVGAGI. The CDR3 has 14 residues. The receptor's source is a woman over 75 with acute or convalescent COVID-19. This chain connects TRBV6-5 to TRBJ2-5, with 8 bases identical to TRBD1. Input material: peripheral blood. CDR3 DNA sequence: TGTGCCAGCCTTCGGCAGGGGGCGCGGGGGACCCAGTACTTC. It codes for CASLRQGARGTQYF.